This T cell receptor (beta chain) is drawn from a study of lymphopenia after photon versus proton radiotherapy (dated by TCRdb to the late 2010s). Background for the entire study: The immunological effects of photon versus proton radiation therapy were compared in patients with gastrointestinal tumors who developed high-grade lymphopenia. The cohort comprised approximately 21 patients with gastrointestinal tumors who received either photon or proton therapy and then developed lymphopenia. The goal of the study was to describe how the two radiation modalities differ in their effects on the immune system. What the research found in general, with its limitations: Among patients across the cohort who died, overall survival time showed an inverse correlation with a larger post-nadir drop in TCR diversity. During treatment, patients who received proton therapy stayed relatively stable, whereas patients who received photon therapy lost naive T cells and TCR diversity and gained effector/memory populations. Once the lymphocyte count had reached its nadir, the repertoires of photon-treated patients showed oligoclonal expansion, particularly of CD8+ Temra cells, and this expansion drove the decline in diversity. The authors looked at the survival association only in patients who died, and they framed better survival with proton therapy as a possibility rather than a demonstrated result.

Libraries were made using the immunoSEQ multiplex PCR assay. T cell repertoires were profiled by deep sequencing of rearranged TCR beta loci, alongside multiparametric flow cytometry. What TCRdb holds here is the immuneACCESS table cut down to in-frame rearrangements. Part of the clones is not present; checked against another copy, under half of the missing clones reflect an unresolved V gene, and the others are unexplained. Here the sample has roughly 53,000 clones; about 86% occur a single time. Of the sample, roughly 29% falls within the top ten clones. This clone was seen a handful of times. It has no known antigen specificity. Base quality data are lacking; no much larger clone is found one base away. V ends up 6 bases short and J 5 bases short, with an unmatched junction base count of 10. The CDR3 contains 14 residues, cysteine and phenylalanine counted. The sequence is cut down to CDR3 DNA, 42 bases in frame from base 1. From the germline V gene, CDR1 is MNHEY and CDR2 is SVGAGI.

The starting material was peripheral blood, obtained from a patient treated with photon-based radiotherapy. The sequence links TRBV6-5 to TRBJ2-7, with TRBD1 matching 7 junction bases. This TCR came from a man between 50 and 59 years old with gastric cancer. The CDR3 sequence is CASSRGQSQNEQYF. The base sequence is TGTGCCAGCAGCAGGGGACAGTCTCAGAACGAGCAGTACTTC.